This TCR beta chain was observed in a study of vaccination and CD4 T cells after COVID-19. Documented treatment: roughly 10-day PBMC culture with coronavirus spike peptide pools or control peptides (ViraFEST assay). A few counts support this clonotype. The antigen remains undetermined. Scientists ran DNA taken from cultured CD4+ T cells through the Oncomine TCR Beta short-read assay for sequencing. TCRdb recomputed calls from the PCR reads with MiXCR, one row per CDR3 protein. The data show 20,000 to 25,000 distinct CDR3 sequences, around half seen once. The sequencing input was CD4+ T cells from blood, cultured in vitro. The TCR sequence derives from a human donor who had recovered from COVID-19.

CDR3 sequence: CATSRDKLGQIGTDTQYF. The DNA for the CDR3 is TGTGCCACCAGCAGAGATAAATTAGGGCAGATTGGCACAGATACGCAGTATTTT. The V gene is TRBV15, the J gene TRBJ2-3; D is undetermined. The ends were cut back, 0 bases at V and 1 base at J, with 17 bases in the middle. The germline CDR1 and CDR2 sequences are LNHNV and YYDKDF (reference sequence). The CDR3 has 18 residues.